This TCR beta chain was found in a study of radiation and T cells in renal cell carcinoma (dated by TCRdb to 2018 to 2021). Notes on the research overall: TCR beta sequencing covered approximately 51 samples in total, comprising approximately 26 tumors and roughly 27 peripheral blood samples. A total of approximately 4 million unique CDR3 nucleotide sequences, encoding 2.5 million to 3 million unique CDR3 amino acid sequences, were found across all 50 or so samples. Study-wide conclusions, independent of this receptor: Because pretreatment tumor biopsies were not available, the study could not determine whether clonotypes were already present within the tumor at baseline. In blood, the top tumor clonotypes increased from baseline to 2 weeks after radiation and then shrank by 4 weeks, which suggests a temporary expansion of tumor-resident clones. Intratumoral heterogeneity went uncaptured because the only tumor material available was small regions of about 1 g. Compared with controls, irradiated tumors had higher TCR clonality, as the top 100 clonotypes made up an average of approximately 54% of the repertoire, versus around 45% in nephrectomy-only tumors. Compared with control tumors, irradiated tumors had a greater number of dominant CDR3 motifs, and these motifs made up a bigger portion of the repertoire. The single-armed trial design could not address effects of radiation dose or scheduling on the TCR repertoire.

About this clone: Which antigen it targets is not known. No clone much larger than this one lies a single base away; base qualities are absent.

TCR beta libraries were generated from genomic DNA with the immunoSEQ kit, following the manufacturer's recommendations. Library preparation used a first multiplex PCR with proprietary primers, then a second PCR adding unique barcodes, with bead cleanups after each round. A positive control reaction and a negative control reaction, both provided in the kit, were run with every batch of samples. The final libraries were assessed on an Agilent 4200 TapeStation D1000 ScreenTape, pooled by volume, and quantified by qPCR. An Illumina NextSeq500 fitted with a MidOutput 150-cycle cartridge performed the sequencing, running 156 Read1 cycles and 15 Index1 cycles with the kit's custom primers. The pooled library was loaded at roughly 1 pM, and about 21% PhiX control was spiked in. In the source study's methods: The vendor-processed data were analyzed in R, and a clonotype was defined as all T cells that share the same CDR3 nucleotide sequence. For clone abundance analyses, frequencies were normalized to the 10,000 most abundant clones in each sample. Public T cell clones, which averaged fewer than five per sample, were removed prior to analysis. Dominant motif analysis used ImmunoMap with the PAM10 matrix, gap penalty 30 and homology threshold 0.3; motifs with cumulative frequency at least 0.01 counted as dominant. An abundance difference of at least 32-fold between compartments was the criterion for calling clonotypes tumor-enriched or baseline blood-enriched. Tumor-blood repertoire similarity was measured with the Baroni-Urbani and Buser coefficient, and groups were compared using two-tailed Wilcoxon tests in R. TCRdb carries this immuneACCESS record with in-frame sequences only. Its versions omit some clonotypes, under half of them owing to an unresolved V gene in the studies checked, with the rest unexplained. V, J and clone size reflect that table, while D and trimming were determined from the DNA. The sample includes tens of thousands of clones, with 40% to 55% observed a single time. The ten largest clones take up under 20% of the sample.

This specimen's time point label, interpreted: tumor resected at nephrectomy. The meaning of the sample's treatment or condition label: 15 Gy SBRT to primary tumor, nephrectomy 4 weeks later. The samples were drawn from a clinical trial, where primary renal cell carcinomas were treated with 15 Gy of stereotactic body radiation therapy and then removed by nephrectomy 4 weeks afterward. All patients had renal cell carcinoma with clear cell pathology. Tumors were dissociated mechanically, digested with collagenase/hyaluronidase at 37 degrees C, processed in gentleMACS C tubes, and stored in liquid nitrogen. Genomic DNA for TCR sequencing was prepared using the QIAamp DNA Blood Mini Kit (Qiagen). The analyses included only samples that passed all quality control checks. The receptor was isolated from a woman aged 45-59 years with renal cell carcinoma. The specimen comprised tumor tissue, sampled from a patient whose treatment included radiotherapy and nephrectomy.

The CDR3 in this case is CASSQDRAKGMNSPLHF. Read as DNA, the sequence is TGTGCCAGCAGCCAAGATCGGGCTAAGGGAATGAATTCACCCCTCCACTTT. The rearranged chain carries TRBV5-2 and TRBJ1-6. TRBV5-2 constitutes a pseudogene. There are 17 amino acids in the CDR3, from cysteine to phenylalanine inclusive. Only the CDR3 DNA stays, 51 bases, in frame from base 1.